This entry is about one TCR beta chain. What it binds is unknown. Whoever was chosen for sequencing had shown CD8+CD57+ cell expansion by flow cytometry. With 4 bases removed from V and 5 bases from J, the gap between germline ends came to 12 bases. Germline values: CDR1 SGHRS, CDR2 YFSETQ. This CDR3 spans 13 amino acids. This record comes from a study of CD8+CD57+ T cells in acquired aplastic anemia. Study-level points and caveats: In CD8+ cells, Simpson's diversity showed no significant difference between patients and controls.

Investigators profiled TCR beta VDJ and CDR3 from genomic DNA template. MiXCR, run by TCRdb on the reads, gives a single entry per CDR3 protein. The table includes around 200,000 distinct CDR3 sequences, 55% to 65% detected once. This rearrangement joins TRBV5-1 to TRBJ2-5, with D unresolved. The clonotype was recovered from a human donor with aplastic anemia. What was sequenced was sorted CD4+, CD8+, or CD8+CD57+ T cells (not recorded which) from PBMCs. The CDR3 DNA reads TGCGCCAGCAGCCCCGGACCTAGGGAGACCCAGTACTTC. Translating gives CASSPGPRETQYF. Complete variable domain (other parts from reference TRBV5-1 and TRBJ2-5): KAGVTQTPRYLIKTRGQQVTLSCSPISGHRSVSWYQQTPGQGLQFLFEYFSETQRNKGNFPGRFSGRQFSNSRSEMNVSTLELGDSALYLCASSPGPRETQYFGPGTRLLVL.